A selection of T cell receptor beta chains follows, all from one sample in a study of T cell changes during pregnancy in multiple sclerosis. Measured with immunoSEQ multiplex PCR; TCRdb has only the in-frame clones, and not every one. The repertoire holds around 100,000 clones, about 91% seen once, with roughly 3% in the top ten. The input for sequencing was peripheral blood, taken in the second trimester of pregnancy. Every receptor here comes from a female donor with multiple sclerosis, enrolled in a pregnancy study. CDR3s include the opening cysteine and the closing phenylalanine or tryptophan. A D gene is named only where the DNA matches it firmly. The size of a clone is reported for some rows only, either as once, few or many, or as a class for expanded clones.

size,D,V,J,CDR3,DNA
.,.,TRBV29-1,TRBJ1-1,CSVAPPGQNTEAFF,TGCAGCGTCGCCCCACCGGGACAGAACACTGAAGCTTTCTTT
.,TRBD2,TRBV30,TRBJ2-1,CAWTGLAGHEQFF,TGTGCCTGGACGGGACTAGCGGGACATGAGCAGTTCTTC
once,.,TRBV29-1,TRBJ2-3,CSVQQGTDTQYF,TGCAGCGTCCAACAGGGCACAGATACGCAGTATTTT
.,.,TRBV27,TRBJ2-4,CASSPAGQAKNIQYF,TGTGCCAGCAGTCCCGCGGGTCAAGCCAAAAACATTCAGTACTTC
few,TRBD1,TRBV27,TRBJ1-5,CASSLGTGNQPQHF,TGTGCCAGCAGTCTTGGGACAGGGAATCAGCCCCAGCATTTT
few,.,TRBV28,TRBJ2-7,CASSASRDTRDEQYF,TGTGCCAGCAGTGCCAGTCGGGACACAAGGGACGAGCAGTACTTC
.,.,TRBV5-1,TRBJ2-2,CASIATSGPGTGELFF,TGCGCCAGCATCGCCACCAGCGGCCCTGGGACCGGGGAGCTGTTTTTT
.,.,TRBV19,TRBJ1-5,CASGGANQPQHF,TGTGCCAGTGGGGGGGCGAATCAGCCCCAGCATTTT
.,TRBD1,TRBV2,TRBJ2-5,CAGAGTGEETQYF,TGTGCCGGAGCGGGGACAGGGGAAGAGACCCAGTACTTC
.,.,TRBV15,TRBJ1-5,CATSRDRASNQPQHF,TGTGCCACCAGCAGAGACAGGGCTAGCAATCAGCCCCAGCATTTT
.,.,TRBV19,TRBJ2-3,CASSMLSTDTQYF,TGTGCCAGTAGTATGTTATCCACAGATACGCAGTATTTT
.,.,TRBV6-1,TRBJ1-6,CASSETSGVPLHF,TGTGCCAGCAGTGAAACTTCAGGGGTGCCCCTCCACTTT
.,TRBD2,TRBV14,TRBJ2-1,CASSQYFGLADNEQFF,TGTGCCAGCAGCCAATACTTCGGACTAGCGGACAATGAGCAGTTCTTC
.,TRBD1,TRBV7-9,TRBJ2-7,CASSRDRARNEQYF,TGTGCCAGCAGCAGGGACAGGGCGAGGAACGAGCAGTACTTC
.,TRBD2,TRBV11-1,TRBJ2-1,CASSLVAGRIYNEQFF,TGTGCCAGCAGCTTAGTCGCCGGGAGGATCTACAATGAGCAGTTCTTC
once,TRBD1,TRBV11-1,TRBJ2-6,CASTKTGGANVLTF,TGTGCCAGCACCAAGACAGGGGGGGCCAACGTCCTGACTTTC